The 20 T cell receptor beta chains presented below share a single source sample, sequenced in a study of blood T cell repertoires in COVID-19. Profiled with immunoSEQ multiplex PCR; TCRdb holds only in-frame clones, not every one. The data show hundreds of thousands of clones, 88% seen once. Sequenced material: peripheral blood. These receptors came from an older man with acute or convalescent COVID-19.

The genes are TRBV5-1 and TRBJ2-1; D may be TRBD1 (5 bases). Trimming took off 6 bases at V and 4 bases at J, with 17 bases between the two ends. Germline V gene lookup returns CDR1 SGHRS and CDR2 YFSETQ. The CDR3 is made up of 15 amino acids. The CDR3 loop is CASMSGAGIYNEQFF. The CDR3, as DNA: TGCGCCAGCATGTCTGGGGCAGGGATATACAATGAGCAGTTCTTC.

The chain employs TRBV18 and TRBJ1-2; 7 positions agree with TRBD1. The CDR3 covers 13 residues. From germline, CDR1 is KGHSH and CDR2 LQKENI. With 3 bases clipped from V and 2 bases from J, the junction kept 0 bases outside the gene matches. CDR3 residues: CASSPDRNYGYTF. In DNA form, the CDR3 reads TGTGCCAGCTCACCGGACAGGAACTATGGCTACACCTTC.

CDR3 sequence reads: CASSLSRGVAGDTQYF. Here the CDR3 DNA reads TGTGCCAGCAGCTTAAGCAGAGGAGTAGCGGGAGATACGCAGTATTTT. This sequence joins TRBV7-3 and TRBJ2-3; 7 nucleotides match TRBD2. The CDR3 has 16 amino acids. CDR1 and CDR2 from the germline V gene are SGHTA and FQGTGA. Unmatched junction bases numbered 9, after V lost 1 base and J lost 5 bases.

This chain joins TRBV7-3 and TRBJ2-7; TRBD1 might be the D (5 bases). The CDR3 has 14 residues. V was cut by 2 bases and J by 4 bases, with 12 bases left in between. Germline V gene sequence: CDR1 SGHTA, CDR2 FQGTGA. CDR3 in amino acids: CASSLQGDHYEQYF. Here the CDR3 DNA reads TGTGCCAGCAGCTTACAGGGTGACCATTACGAGCAGTACTTC.

The rearrangement links TRBV2 to TRBJ1-1, with D maybe TRBD1 (5 bases). CDR3 length: 13 residues. The V gene's germline CDR1 is SNHLY and CDR2 FYNNEI. The V end was cut by 5 bases, the J end by 1 base, with 8 bases between. The CDR3 DNA follows: TGTGCCAGCAGTCCGACAGAGAACACTGAAGCTTTCTTT. Protein sequence: CASSPTENTEAFF. Complete variable domain (other parts from reference TRBV2 and TRBJ1-1): EPEVTQTPSHQVTQMGQEVILRCVPISNHLYFYWYRQILGQKVEFLVSFYNNEISEKSEIFDDQFSVERPDGSNFTLKIRSTKLEDSAMYFCASSPTENTEAFFGQGTRLTVV.

The chain combines TRBV6-2 or TRBV6-3 with TRBJ2-1; TRBD1 aligns across 7 bases. Germline V gene lookup returns CDR1 MNHEY and CDR2 SVGEGT. The CDR3 is 13 amino acids. Germline trimming cut 4 bases from V and 8 bases from J; bases unmatched to any gene: 5. CDR3 DNA: TGTGCCAGCAGTTTGACAGGGAAGGATGAGCAGTTCTTC. This sequence encodes CASSLTGKDEQFF.

The chain couples TRBV18 to TRBJ1-1; TRBD1 matches 9 bases. With V trimmed by 4 bases and J by 4 bases, 7 bases remained unmatched. Germline CDR1 is KGHSH and CDR2 is LQKENI. The CDR3 sequence is 15 residues long. Here the CDR3 DNA reads TGTGCCAGCTCACGATCGGGACAGGGAGCCACTGAAGCTTTCTTT. Its translation: CASSRSGQGATEAFF.

CDR3 amino acids: CASSLGAVEETQYF. CDR3 DNA: TGTGCCAGCAGCTTGGGTGCGGTAGAGGAGACCCAGTACTTC. The V and J genes are TRBV5-4 and TRBJ2-5; D gene uncertain. This CDR3 is built from 14 residues. Germline-derived CDR1 and CDR2 are SGHNT and YYREEE (reference sequence). Trimming shortened V by 0 bases and J by 5 bases, and 11 bases separated the two germline ends.

The chain employs TRBV28 and TRBJ2-1; D unresolved. Germline V lookup: CDR1 MDHEN, CDR2 SYDVKM. Trimming pared 10 bases from V and 0 bases from J, leaving 16 bases between. The CDR3 extends over 15 amino acids. The CDR3: CATKSGESSYNEQFF. As DNA, the CDR3 is TGTGCCACTAAATCCGGAGAGAGCTCCTACAATGAGCAGTTCTTC.

The chain links TRBV5-4 to TRBJ2-2, with TRBD2 matching over 8 bases. With V trimmed by 5 bases and J by 0 bases, 6 bases remained unmatched. The CDR3 is made up of 16 amino acids. CDR1 SGHNT and CDR2 YYREEE come from the germline V gene (reference sequence). CDR3 amino acids: CASSQNSGANTGELFF. CDR3 nucleotide sequence: TGTGCCAGCAGTCAGAATAGCGGGGCGAACACCGGGGAGCTGTTTTTT.

V is TRBV6-5 and J is TRBJ2-7; 11 bases are shared with TRBD2. This CDR3 has 14 residues. Germline V gene lookup returns CDR1 MNHEY and CDR2 SVGAGI. After removal of 6 bases from V and 5 bases from J, the junction contained 6 bases not matched to a gene. As DNA, the CDR3 is TGTGCCAGCAGCCTAGCGGGAGGAGTGGACGAGCAGTACTTC. Amino acid sequence: CASSLAGGVDEQYF.

This clone occurred once. The rearrangement uses TRBV11-2 and TRBJ2-1, with a possible D match to TRBD1 (6 bases). V shed 6 bases and J shed 1 base, with 16 bases lying between them. The CDR3 is 16 amino acids. Looked up from germline, CDR1 is SGHAT and CDR2 is FQNNGV. The CDR3 sequence: CASSFSGTTSYNEQFF. The CDR3 DNA sequence: TGTGCCAGCAGTTTCTCCGGGACAACTTCCTACAATGAGCAGTTCTTC.

The chain recombines TRBV7-3 with TRBJ2-1, with D maybe TRBD1 (6 bases). The CDR3 totals 15 residues. Germline V gene data show CDR1 as SGHTA and CDR2 as FQGTGA. Trimming removed 5 bases at V and 1 base at J, with 12 bases between. In nucleotides, the CDR3 is TGTGCCAGCAGCGCCACAGGGTTTTCCTACAATGAGCAGTTCTTC. Translation: CASSATGFSYNEQFF. Full variable domain (rest looked up from reference TRBV7-3 and TRBJ2-1): GAGVSQTPSNKVTEKGKYVELRCDPISGHTALYWYRQSLGQGPEFLIYFQGTGAADDSGLPNDRFFAVRPEGSVSTLKIQRTERGDSAVYLCASSATGFSYNEQFFGPGTRLTVL.

V is TRBV6-4 and J is TRBJ2-5, with D hard to call. V shed 2 bases and J shed 9 bases, with 4 bases lying between them. CDR3 length: 10 amino acids. Germline V lookup: CDR1 MRHNA, CDR2 SNTAGT. CDR3 bases: TGTGCCAGCAGTGACCGAGCCCAGTACTTC. It encodes CASSDRAQYF.

The rearrangement joins TRBV4-3 to TRBJ2-5; D perhaps matches TRBD2 (6 bases). Trimming left V 0 bases short and J 2 bases short, with 10 bases between. CDR1 is LGHNA, CDR2 YSLEER, per germline. The CDR3 length is 15 residues. The CDR3, as DNA: TGCGCCAGCAGCCAAGATGCGGGGTCACAAGAGACCCAGTACTTC. This encodes CASSQDAGSQETQYF.

This chain connects TRBV27 to TRBJ1-5; D is perhaps TRBD1 (5 bases). There are 13 residues in the CDR3. Germline CDR1 and CDR2: MNHEY and SMNVEV (reference sequence). Trimming removed 7 bases from V and 7 bases from J, with 14 bases in between. CDR3 coding DNA: TGTGCCAGCAAGGGAGGGGCGGGACAGCCCCAGCATTTT. Encoded protein: CASKGGAGQPQHF.

V is TRBV7-8 and J is TRBJ1-2; D is uncertain. Trimming took off 1 base at V and 2 bases at J, with 11 bases between the two ends. The CDR3 totals 15 residues. Germline V CDR1 and CDR2: SGHVS, FQNEAQ. CDR3 nucleotides: TGTGCCAGCAGCTTAGAAGGAGTTCTAAACTATGGCTACACCTTC. Amino acid sequence: CASSLEGVLNYGYTF. The full variable domain, completed using reference TRBV7-8 and TRBJ1-2, is GAGVSQSPRYKVAKRGQDVALRCDPISGHVSLFWYQQALGQGPEFLTYFQNEAQLDKSGLPSDRFFAERPEGSVSTLKIQRTQQEDSAVYLCASSLEGVLNYGYTFGSGTRLTVV.

This sequence joins TRBV7-3 and TRBJ2-2, with D possibly TRBD2 on 6 matching bases. From germline, CDR1 is SGHTA and CDR2 FQGTGA. Trimming left V 2 bases short and J 2 bases short, with 12 bases between. This CDR3 comprises 16 residues. The CDR3 sequence: CASSLSRDPNTGELFF. The CDR3 DNA follows: TGTGCCAGCAGCTTATCGCGGGACCCAAACACCGGGGAGCTGTTTTTT. Based on the CDR3 plus reference TRBV7-3 and TRBJ2-2, the full variable domain is GAGVSQTPSNKVTEKGKYVELRCDPISGHTALYWYRQSLGQGPEFLIYFQGTGAADDSGLPNDRFFAVRPEGSVSTLKIQRTERGDSAVYLCASSLSRDPNTGELFFGEGSRLTVL.

The chain recombines TRBV7-2 with TRBJ2-7; tentatively, D is TRBD1 (6 bases). The ends were cut back, 2 bases at V and 4 bases at J, with 12 bases in the middle. The CDR3 totals 14 residues. CDR1 is SGHTA and CDR2 is FQGNSA in the germline V gene. CDR3 DNA sequence: TGTGCCAGCAGCTTAATAGGGGGAACGTACGAGCAGTACTTC. Translating gives CASSLIGGTYEQYF.

The chain carries TRBV4-2 and TRBJ1-2; D remains unclear. Germline lookup yields CDR1 LGHNA and CDR2 YNFKEQ. This CDR3 has 16 amino acids. Trimming took 1 base from V and 4 from J, leaving 16 bases between them. CDR3 DNA sequence: TGTGCCAGCAGCCAAGTGGGTAGCGCCAGAGGCTATGGCTACACCTTC. Translated, it gives CASSQVGSARGYGYTF.